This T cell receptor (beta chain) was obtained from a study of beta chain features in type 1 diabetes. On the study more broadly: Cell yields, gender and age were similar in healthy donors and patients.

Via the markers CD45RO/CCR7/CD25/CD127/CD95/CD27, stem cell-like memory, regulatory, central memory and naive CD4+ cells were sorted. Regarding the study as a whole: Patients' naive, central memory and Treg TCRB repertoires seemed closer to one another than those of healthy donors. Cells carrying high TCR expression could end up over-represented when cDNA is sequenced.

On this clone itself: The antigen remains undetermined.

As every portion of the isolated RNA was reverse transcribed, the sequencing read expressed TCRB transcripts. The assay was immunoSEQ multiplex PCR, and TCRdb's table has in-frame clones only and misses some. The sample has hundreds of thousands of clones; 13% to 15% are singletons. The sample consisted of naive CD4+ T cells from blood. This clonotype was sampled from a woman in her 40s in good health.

CDR3 loop: CASRGTGSDTQYF. The CDR3 bases are TGCGCCAGCAGAGGGACAGGGTCAGATACGCAGTATTTT. The chain uses TRBV10-2 and TRBJ2-3; the match to TRBD1 covers 9 bases. Trimming cost V 6 bases and J 4 bases; bases outside gene matches: 2. The CDR3 loop spans 13 amino acids. Germline loops: CDR1 WSHSY, CDR2 SAAADI.